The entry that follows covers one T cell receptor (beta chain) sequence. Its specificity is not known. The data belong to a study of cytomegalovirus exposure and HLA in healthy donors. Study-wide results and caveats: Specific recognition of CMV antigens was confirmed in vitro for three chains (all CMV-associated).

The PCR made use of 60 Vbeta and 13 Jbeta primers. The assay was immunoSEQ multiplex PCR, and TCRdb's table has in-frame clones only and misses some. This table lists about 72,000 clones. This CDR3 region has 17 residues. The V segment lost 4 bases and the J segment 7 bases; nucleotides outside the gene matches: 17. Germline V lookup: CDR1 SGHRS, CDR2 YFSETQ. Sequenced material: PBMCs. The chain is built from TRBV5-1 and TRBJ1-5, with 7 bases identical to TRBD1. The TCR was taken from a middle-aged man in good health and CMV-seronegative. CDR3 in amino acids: CASSPEGANQPLQPQHF. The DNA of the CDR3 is TGCGCCAGCAGCCCGGAGGGGGCCAACCAGCCCCTCCAGCCCCAGCATTTT.